What follows are 3 T cell receptor beta chains derived from one specimen sequenced in a study of T-cell reconstitution after alpha-beta-depleted transplantation in children. Library preparation (for TCRbeta) was performed with unique molecular identifiers. TCRdb re-called the PCR reads through MiXCR, storing one row per CDR3 protein. The sample lists 80,000 to 100,000 distinct CDR3 sequences, about 22% seen once, with about a fifth in the top ten. This specimen consisted of PBMCs, obtained before TCRalphabeta/CD19-depleted stem cell transplant. Receptors originate from a boy aged 2-9 years with acute lymphoblastic leukemia, due to receive a stem cell transplant.

The genes are TRBV5-1 and TRBJ1-1; D not resolved. The V gene's germline CDR1 is SGHRS and CDR2 YFSETQ. This CDR3 spans 14 amino acids. Trimming shortened V by 3 bases and J by 2 bases, and 11 bases separated the two germline ends. The DNA for the CDR3 is TGCGCCAGCAGCTGGGGTGTCGAAAACACTGAAGCTTTCTTT. It translates to CASSWGVENTEAFF.

This clonotype was recorded a few times. This chain connects TRBV4-1 to TRBJ2-4; tentatively, D is TRBD2 (5 bases). CDR1 and CDR2 from the germline V gene are MGHRA and YSYEKL. The CDR3 is 18 amino acids. Trimming shortened V by 6 bases and J by 0 bases, and 21 bases separated the two germline ends. The CDR3 coding sequence is TGCGCCAGCAGACCTATCGTGAGGGCTCCTTTAGCCAAAAACATTCAGTACTTC. Translating it yields CASRPIVRAPLAKNIQYF.

This clonotype showed up just a few times. CDR3 region: CAGRLAEAYEQYF. Here the CDR3 DNA reads TGTGCCGGTCGACTAGCGGAGGCCTACGAGCAGTACTTC. The chain recombines TRBV21-1 with TRBJ2-7; no check of the table's D call, TRBD2, against the DNA was made. TRBV21-1 corresponds to a pseudogene. CDR3 length equals 13 residues.